The 2 T cell receptor beta chains below were found in one sample sequenced in a study of T cell changes during pregnancy in multiple sclerosis. Clones were read by immunoSEQ multiplex PCR, and TCRdb kept only the in-frame ones, dropping some. The table has about 34,000 clones, almost 90% seen once. The material was CD8+ T cells from peripheral blood mononuclear cells, obtained after pregnancy. Every receptor here comes from a female donor with multiple sclerosis, enrolled in a pregnancy study.

V usage is TRBV11-2 and J usage is TRBJ1-2; D might be TRBD1 (5 bases). Germline V CDR1 and CDR2: SGHAT, FQNNGV. V was clipped by 1 base and J by 5 bases, with 11 bases between them. This CDR3 is built from 14 residues. Here the CDR3 reads CASSLGGGWYGYTF. The CDR3 DNA sequence: TGTGCCAGCAGCTTAGGGGGGGGTTGGTATGGCTACACCTTC.

This sequence joins TRBV29-1 and TRBJ1-2, with D uncertain. Germline V lookup: CDR1 SQVTM, CDR2 ANQGSEA. This CDR3 comprises 15 residues. The V end was cut by 3 bases, the J end by 1 base, with 15 bases between. Written as DNA, the CDR3 is TGCAGCGTTGACCAGTGGCAGGATAATAACTATGGCTACACCTTC. Residues: CSVDQWQDNNYGYTF. Full variable domain (rest looked up from reference TRBV29-1 and TRBJ1-2): SAVISQKPSRDICQRGTSLTIQCQVDSQVTMMFWYRQQPGQSLTLIATANQGSEATYESGFVIDKFPISRPNLTFSTLTVSNMSPEDSSIYLCSVDQWQDNNYGYTFGSGTRLTVV.